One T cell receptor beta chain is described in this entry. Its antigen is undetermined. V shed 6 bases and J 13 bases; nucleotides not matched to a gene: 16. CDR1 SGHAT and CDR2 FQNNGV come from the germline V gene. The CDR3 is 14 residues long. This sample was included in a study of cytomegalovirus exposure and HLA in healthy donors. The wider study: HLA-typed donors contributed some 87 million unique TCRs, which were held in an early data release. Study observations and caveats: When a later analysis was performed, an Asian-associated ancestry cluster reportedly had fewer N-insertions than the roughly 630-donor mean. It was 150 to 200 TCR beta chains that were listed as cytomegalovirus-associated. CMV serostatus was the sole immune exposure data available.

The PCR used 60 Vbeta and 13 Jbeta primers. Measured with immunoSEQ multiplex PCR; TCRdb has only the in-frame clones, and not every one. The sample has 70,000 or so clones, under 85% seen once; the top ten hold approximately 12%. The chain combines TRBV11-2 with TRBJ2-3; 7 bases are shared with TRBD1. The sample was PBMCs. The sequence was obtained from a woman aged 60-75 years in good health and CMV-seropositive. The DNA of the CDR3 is TGTGCCAGCAGGGCGCCCCGACAGGGTCTTGATAAGTATTTT. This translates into CASRAPRQGLDKYF.